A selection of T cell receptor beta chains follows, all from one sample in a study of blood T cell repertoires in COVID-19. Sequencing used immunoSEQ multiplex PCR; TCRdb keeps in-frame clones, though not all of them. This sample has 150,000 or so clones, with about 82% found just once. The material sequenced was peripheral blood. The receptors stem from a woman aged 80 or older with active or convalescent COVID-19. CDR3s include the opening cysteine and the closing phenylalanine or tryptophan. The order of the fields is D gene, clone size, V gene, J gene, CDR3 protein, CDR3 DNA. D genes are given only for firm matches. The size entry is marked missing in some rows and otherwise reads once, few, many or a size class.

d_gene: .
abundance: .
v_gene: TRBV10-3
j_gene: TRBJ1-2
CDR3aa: CAISLTGNGYTF
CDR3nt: TGTGCCATCAGCCTGACAGGAAATGGCTACACCTTC

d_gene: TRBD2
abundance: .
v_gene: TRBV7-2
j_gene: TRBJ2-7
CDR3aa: CATRRQSERGEQYF
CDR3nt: TGTGCGACAAGACGTCAGTCGGAGCGGGGCGAGCAGTACTTC

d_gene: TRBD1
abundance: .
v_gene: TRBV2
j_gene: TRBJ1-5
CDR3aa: CASRGDRSHQPQHF
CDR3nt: TGTGCCAGCAGGGGGGACAGAAGTCATCAGCCCCAGCATTTT

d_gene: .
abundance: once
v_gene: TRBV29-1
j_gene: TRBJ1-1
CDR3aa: CSVTLNTEAFF
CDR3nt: TGCAGCGTTACACTGAACACTGAAGCTTTCTTT

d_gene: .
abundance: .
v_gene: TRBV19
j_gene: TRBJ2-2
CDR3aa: CASSRVGRVNTGELFF
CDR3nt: TGTGCCAGTAGTCGAGTAGGCAGGGTAAACACCGGGGAGCTGTTTTTT

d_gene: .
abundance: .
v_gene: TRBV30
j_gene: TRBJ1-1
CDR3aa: CAWTRQARGDEAFF
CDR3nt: TGTGCCTGGACAAGACAGGCCCGAGGGGATGAAGCTTTCTTT

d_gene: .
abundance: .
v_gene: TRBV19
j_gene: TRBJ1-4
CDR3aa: CASSIAGYAWKLFF
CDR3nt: TGTGCCAGTAGTATAGCCGGGTATGCTTGGAAACTGTTTTTT

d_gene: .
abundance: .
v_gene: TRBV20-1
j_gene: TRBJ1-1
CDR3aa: CSAGTGFF
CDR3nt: TGCAGTGCTGGAACCGGGTTCTTT

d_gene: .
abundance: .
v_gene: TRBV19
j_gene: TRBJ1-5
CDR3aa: CASSIGRGGLAQHF
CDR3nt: TGTGCCAGTAGTATTGGCCGGGGAGGTCTCGCCCAGCATTTT

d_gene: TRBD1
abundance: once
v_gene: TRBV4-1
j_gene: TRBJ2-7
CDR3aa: CASSQSDRARLYEQYF
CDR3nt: TGCGCCAGCAGCCAATCGGACAGGGCGCGGCTCTACGAGCAGTACTTC